This record covers a single TCR beta chain. Its antigen is currently unknown. The sample originates from a study of identical twins. Notes on the study in general: For monozygotic twins, models underestimated out-of-frame TCR alpha sharing. Out-of-frame alpha sequences shared by twins were enriched for low generation probability.

The germline V gene encodes CDR1 SEHNR and CDR2 FQNEAQ (reference sequence). CDR3 size: 16 residues. V dropped 4 bases and J dropped 7 bases, with 22 bases sitting between them. Unique molecular identifiers were present on cDNA, and template switching added a universal primer site. TCRdb processed the 5' RACE reads anew with MiXCR; each CDR3 protein has one entry. Here the sample spans hundreds of thousands of distinct CDR3 sequences, less than 9% being singletons. The sample was also linked to a second study, of yellow fever vaccine responses in identical twins. That source reports: As reported, the vaccine T cell response of twins seemed partly convergent and partly personalized.

The TCR sequence derives from a woman between 18 and 30 years old in good health. The rearrangement uses TRBV7-9 and TRBJ2-5, with a tentative D call TRBD1 (8 bases). The sample was PBMCs. The CDR3 DNA is TGTGCCAGCAGCTCCTATGCGGGGGACAGGTCCAGGACCCAGTACTTC. Translating it yields CASSSYAGDRSRTQYF.